This T cell receptor beta chain was sequenced in a study of human T cells and chemical hapten exposure (dated by TCRdb to the early 2020s). Background on the whole study: For sensitization, 2% DPC in acetone was applied to a roughly 2 cm by roughly 2 cm area of upper inner arm skin. Blood samples were taken from patients before sensitization (week 0) and at 2, 6 and about 24 weeks after DPC sensitization. Around 30 alopecia patients provided blood for TCR sequencing at one to four time points (pre-sensitization, 2, 6 and 24 weeks). Libraries were pooled for sequencing, and variation in per-sample TCR yields was attributed mainly to small differences in library volumes within the pool. Throughout the study period of around 24 weeks, patients also received therapeutic DPC doses to the scalp every week. Peripheral blood TCR repertoire changes were tracked in vivo in alopecia patients during primary and secondary sensitization to the hapten diphenylcyclopropenone (DPC). Patch testing was done on the upper back using Finn chambers containing 0.01% DPC, and results were scored after 6 days according to International Contact Dermatitis Research Group standards. The patient cohort, mostly female, included alopecia areata with under or over 50% scalp involvement, alopecia totalis and alopecia universalis. Overall study results and their limits: A positive correlation was found between the number of PT1 expanded TCRs and patch test score, with significance reached at thresholds 8, 16 and 32 but not 4. All patients had alopecia, a presumed autoimmune disease, so their immune response might differ from that of healthy individuals. Compared with pre-sensitization or healthy control sets, expanded TCRs formed significantly more large CDR3 similarity clusters, which is consistent with antigen-driven responses. Repeated subsampling changed both the strength of the expansion versus patch-test correlation and the threshold at which the correlation became significant. The number of TCRs above 1 in 1000 frequency did not change with DPC sensitization; there was no evidence of global repertoire structure alterations.

This clonotype occurred a few times. Its specific antigen is unknown. No base quality values were provided; no much bigger clone lies one nucleotide off. There are 14 amino acids in the CDR3, from cysteine to phenylalanine inclusive. Only CDR3 DNA remains: 42 bases, in frame from the first base. Trimming costs V 4 bases and J 7 bases, and their ends lie 13 bases apart. From the germline V gene, CDR1 is SGHTA and CDR2 is FQGTGA. The receptor library was made with RACE. Instrument on record: NextSeq 500. During library preparation, unique molecular identifiers were attached to individual cDNA molecules so that TCRs could be counted in a quantitative, reproducible way. Both TCR alpha and TCR beta chains were sequenced from each blood RNA sample. Turning to the authors' computational methods: Samples had a median of roughly 99,000 TCRs, with a range from about 23,224 to 750,000. V, J and CDR3 annotation of the TCR reads was carried out using the Decombinator software suite. To make PS versus PT1 abundance plots, every sample was subsampled to the same number of TCRs (28,000). Expanded TCRs were defined as absent before sensitization and observed at least eight times at the 2-week time point. TCRdb took the public reads, trimmed them with fastp at Q25, ran MiXCR for clone calling and kept in-frame beta chains. Rows with one shared CDR3 protein collapse into an entry with the most common genes and DNA. Here the V and J calls rest on TCRdb's processing, not on the authors' analysis. This sample comprises around 99,000 distinct CDR3 sequences, approximately 13% of them detected only once. Jointly, the top ten make up around 2.2% of the sample.

The sample's time point label, in plain terms: patch test 1, 2 weeks after DPC sensitization. Reading the label with the study, this specimen's treatment or condition is: therapeutic diphenylcyclopropenone sensitization with weekly scalp DPC. At every patch-test visit, the blood draw took place before the patch test was put on. To be eligible, patients had to be aged 18 to 70, diagnosed with alopecia and judged suitable for DPC therapy, while pregnant patients were excluded. Unfractionated whole blood was collected in Tempus Blood RNA tubes, and total RNA was extracted from that blood. Sample: whole blood, taken in connection with sensitization to the hapten diphenylcyclopropenone (DPC). The sequence links TRBV7-3 to TRBJ2-2; a weak D assignment points to TRBD2 (6 bases agree). This TCR was sampled from a middle-aged woman with alopecia areata. Some clones in this sample may be carry-over from other donors' samples. The nucleotides are TGTGCCAGCAGCTCGACTAGTCAGGGCGGGGAGCTGTTTTTT. This is translated as CASSSTSQGGELFF.